The present TCR beta chain was sequenced within a study of response to subunit inactivated influenza vaccine (dated by TCRdb to the late 2010s). Broadly, across the study: To follow how T cells responded to a trivalent subunit inactivated influenza vaccine, the researchers relied on deep quantitative profiling of the T cell receptor repertoire. The paper's findings and limits, for the study overall: The authors suggested that each seasonal influenza vaccination may recruit only a limited number of new T cells.

This clonotype was seen a few times. No cognate antigen has been identified for it. No quality values exist for individual bases; no much larger clone is one base distant. The library was produced with RT-PCR. The sequencer listed for this sample is Illumina HiSeq 2500. The public sequencing data were trimmed at Q25 with fastp and processed into clonotypes with MiXCR by TCRdb, which kept only in-frame beta chains. All rows with the same CDR3 protein become a single entry with the most common DNA and genes. This sample comprises about 540,000 distinct CDR3 sequences, approximately 20% of them detected only once. The biggest ten clones account for roughly 2.8% of the sample. CDR1 is given as DFQATT and CDR2 as SNEGSKA, both from the germline V gene (reference sequence). Counted from cysteine to phenylalanine, this CDR3 has 14 amino acids. Only the CDR3 region is kept as DNA, spanning 42 bases read in frame from base 1. Trimming takes 0 bases from V and 8 bases from J, and the germline ends sit 11 bases apart.

This same sample was also part of a study on T cells expressing NK-cell markers. That second report states: TCR beta cDNA libraries were prepared using 5'RACE template switching, which introduced a universal primer site and unique molecular identifiers. TCR beta-chain repertoires were profiled in sorted CD3+CD56+NKG2C+, CD3+CD56+NKG2C- and CD3+CD56-NKG2C+ T-cell subsets from eight donors. Seven of the eight sequenced donors were HCMV-seropositive and one was HCMV-seronegative. In several experiments an anti-gammadeltaTCR antibody was added to restrict sorting to alphabetaTCR-expressing T cells. For five or six donors, the dominant CD3+CD56+NKG2C+ clonotypes were among the top 10 CD8+ clonotypes and accounted for 1.0-7.0% of CD8+ T cells. Those dominant clonotypes were again the most abundant among CD3+CD56-NKG2C+ cells in a few donors, at roughly 28.3-65%. It remained unclear whether the expanded NKG2C-expressing T cell clones were specific for HCMV antigens. All eight donors whose samples were sequenced were randomly selected healthy volunteers, three of them men and five women. HCMV-specific IgG was detected in serum with a commercial ELISA kit to determine HCMV serostatus. Ficoll density gradient centrifugation was used to isolate peripheral blood mononuclear cells from blood. Using Miltenyi isolation kits, CD4+ and CD8+ T cells were isolated from PBMC through magnetic immunoseparation. Synthesis of cDNA was primed from the TCR beta constant segment and was followed by two consecutive PCR amplification steps. The libraries were sequenced on Illumina HiSeq 2000/2500, MiSeq or NextSeq, producing 2 x 150 bp reads. Reads were demultiplexed and grouped by UMI with MIGEC, and clonotypes were assembled and quantified with MiTCR. To remove erroneous sequences, TCR cDNA sequences were retained only when supported by two or more reads. The tcR package was used for downstream repertoire analysis, and clonotypes were matched across fractions by CDR3 nucleotide sequence plus V segment. VDJmatch was used to annotate antigen specificity against VDJdb, with one amino acid substitution allowed in CDR3.

The sample consisted of CD4+ T cells sorted from PBMCs, taken roughly 13 days after vaccination. The chain couples TRBV20-1 to TRBJ1-6, with TRBD1 perhaps the D gene, on 5 matching bases. The TCR originated in a man aged 50 or older who received an inactivated influenza vaccine. Donor details come from another sample of the same person, matched by shared clones. The CDR3 corresponds to CSARDPGTHSPLHF. Here is the DNA: TGCAGTGCTAGAGATCCAGGGACTCATTCACCCCTCCACTTT.